This TCR beta chain was observed in a study of memory CD4+ T cells and cytomegalovirus serostatus. The CDR3 spans 14 residues. Trimming shortened V by 5 bases and J by 2 bases, and 12 bases separated the two germline ends. The germline V gene encodes CDR1 MDHEN and CDR2 SYDVKM. Libraries were prepared by immunoSEQ multiplex PCR; TCRdb keeps only in-frame clonotypes and omits some of them. The sample contains 45,000 to 60,000 clones, 80% of which appear only once. The sort gate was single viable CD3+CD4+CD8-CD45RO+ cells for memory CD4+ T cells. The clonotype was recovered from an adult in good health and CMV-seropositive. Sequencing was performed on memory CD4+ T cells from blood. The chain combines TRBV28 with TRBJ2-5; no reliable D call. The CDR3 DNA reads TGTGCCAGCAGTCCGAGGCCCTTACAAGAGACCCAGTACTTC. Protein sequence: CASSPRPLQETQYF.